This is a list of T cell receptor beta chains from one sample in a study of beta chain features in type 1 diabetes. Some clones are missing from TCRdb's copy, which holds only in-frame ones; the method was immunoSEQ multiplex PCR. The sample gives around 340,000 clones, around 7.6% of which show up once; more than 0.4% is in the top ten. The material sequenced was central memory CD4+ T cells from blood. These TCRs come from a woman between 18 and 29 years old in good health. CDR3s include the opening cysteine and the closing phenylalanine or tryptophan. Each record gives: V gene, D gene, J gene, clone size, CDR3 protein, CDR3 DNA. The D gene is left open where the match is weak. A clone size is listed for some rows: how often the clone was seen (once, few, many), or a class if it is expanded.

TRBV7-8	TRBD2	TRBJ2-7	many	CASSLESRWEGSSYEQYF	TGTGCCAGCAGCTTAGAGTCTAGGTGGGAGGGAAGCTCCTACGAGCAGTACTTC
TRBV4-3	NA	TRBJ2-7	NA	CASSQDATRTAEQYF	TGCGCCAGCAGCCAAGACGCGACAAGGACGGCCGAGCAGTACTTC
TRBV20-1	NA	TRBJ2-7	NA	CSASIHEQYF	TGCAGTGCTAGTATCCACGAGCAGTACTTC
TRBV11-2	TRBD1	TRBJ2-2	NA	CASSWTGGNTGELFF	TGTGCCAGCAGCTGGACAGGGGGAAACACCGGGGAGCTGTTTTTT
TRBV14	NA	TRBJ2-6	many	CASSQDKGTGANVLTF	TGTGCCAGCAGCCAAGATAAGGGAACTGGGGCCAACGTCCTGACTTTC
TRBV5-1	TRBD1	TRBJ1-1	few	CASSSDGQGKSTEAFF	TGCGCCAGCAGCTCGGACGGACAGGGAAAGAGTACTGAAGCTTTCTTT
TRBV7-9	TRBD2	TRBJ2-2	NA	CASSPRLAGGSGELFF	TGTGCCAGCAGTCCCAGACTAGCGGGAGGCAGCGGGGAGCTGTTTTTT
TRBV28	NA	TRBJ1-3	many	CASRGAGENTIYF	TGTGCCAGCAGAGGGGCAGGGGAAAACACCATATATTTT
TRBV9	TRBD2	TRBJ2-1	few	CASSVGWSGRAGGEQFF	TGTGCCAGCAGCGTAGGGTGGAGCGGGAGGGCCGGTGGTGAGCAGTTCTTC
TRBV19	NA	TRBJ2-7	many	CASSVQDSRYEQYF	TGTGCCAGTAGTGTCCAGGACAGTCGCTACGAGCAGTACTTC
TRBV5-1	NA	TRBJ2-3	once	CASSLEGVVAHF	TGCGCCAGCAGCTTGGAGGGGGTAGTAGCCCATTTT
TRBV28	NA	TRBJ2-5	many	CASSDSVFETQYF	TGTGCCAGCAGTGACAGTGTGTTTGAGACCCAGTACTTC
TRBV7-8	NA	TRBJ1-3	NA	CASSLVWAPGVGNTIYF	TGTGCCAGCAGCTTAGTTTGGGCACCAGGGGTTGGAAACACCATATATTTT
TRBV10-3	TRBD2	TRBJ2-7	few	CAISSLGTSGSTEQYF	TGTGCCATCAGTTCACTTGGGACTAGCGGGAGTACCGAGCAGTACTTC
TRBV6-5	TRBD1	TRBJ1-2	NA	CASRATGGLYGYTF	TGTGCCAGCAGGGCGACAGGGGGCCTCTATGGCTACACCTTC
TRBV6-1	NA	TRBJ2-2	NA	CASTLGSGWHGELFF	TGTGCCTCCACTTTAGGGTCGGGGTGGCACGGGGAGCTGTTTTTT
TRBV19	TRBD2	TRBJ2-3	many	CASGTSGSFPDTQYF	TGTGCCAGTGGAACTAGCGGGAGTTTCCCAGATACGCAGTATTTT
TRBV7-2	TRBD2	TRBJ2-3	NA	CASSLGLAGGSGNTQYF	TGTGCCAGCAGCTTGGGACTAGCGGGAGGCTCAGGGAATACGCAGTATTTT
TRBV19	NA	TRBJ1-5	many	CASSAQGWSGNQPQHF	TGTGCCAGTAGCGCACAGGGATGGTCGGGCAATCAGCCCCAGCATTTT
TRBV18	NA	TRBJ2-5	NA	CASSLQGQETQYF	TGTGCCAGCTCTCTTCAGGGGCAGGAGACCCAGTACTTC
TRBV7-9	NA	TRBJ2-2	few	CASSLAGSGELFF	TGTGCCAGCAGCTTGGCAGGAAGCGGGGAGCTGTTTTTT
TRBV6-6	TRBD2	TRBJ2-1	few	CASNPSGRAHNEQFF	TGTGCCAGCAACCCTAGCGGGAGGGCCCACAATGAGCAGTTCTTC
TRBV14	NA	TRBJ2-3	few	CASSQDWTTNTDTQYF	TGTGCCAGCAGCCAAGATTGGACTACAAACACAGATACGCAGTATTTT
TRBV5-1	NA	TRBJ1-1	few	CASSLGGSYTEAFF	TGCGCCAGCAGCTTGGGCGGCAGCTACACTGAAGCTTTCTTT
TRBV7-9	TRBD2	TRBJ2-5	NA	CASGLNGRAETQYF	TGTGCCAGCGGACTTAACGGGAGGGCAGAGACCCAGTACTTC
TRBV5-1	NA	TRBJ2-2	NA	CASNVRETGELFF	TGCGCCAGCAATGTCAGGGAAACCGGGGAGCTGTTTTTT
TRBV28	NA	TRBJ1-5	few	CASTRVDNQPQHF	TGTGCCAGCACCCGGGTCGACAATCAGCCCCAGCATTTT
TRBV28	NA	TRBJ2-7	few	CASSFEGRNEQYF	TGTGCCAGCAGTTTTGAGGGTCGTAACGAGCAGTACTTC